Below, 22 T cell receptor beta chains from the same sample are listed, as sequenced in a study of identical twins. MiXCR, applied by TCRdb to the 5' RACE reads, yields one record per CDR3 protein. The sample shows 430,000 or so distinct CDR3 sequences, approximately 24% of them seen only once. These records were also assigned to another study, of T cells expressing NK-cell markers.

Sequenced input: CD4+ T cells sorted from blood. These receptors were taken from a woman aged 18-29 years in good health.

The J gene is TRBJ1-2, the V gene TRBV12-3 or TRBV12-4; D is possibly TRBD1 (6 bases). This CDR3 is 14 amino acids long. The ends were cut back, 2 bases at V and 5 bases at J, with 12 bases in the middle. CDR3 DNA: TGTGCCAGCAGTTTATTGGGACACCAATATGGCTACACCTTC. Translation: CASSLLGHQYGYTF.

This clonotype was counted at least ten times. The rearrangement joins TRBV9 to TRBJ2-1; TRBD1 agrees at 8 bases. Germline CDR1 SGDLS, CDR2 YYNGEE. V shed 1 base, J shed 6 bases, and the junction held 6 bases outside the gene matches. CDR3 length: 15 residues. The CDR3 region has the DNA TGTGCCAGCAGCGTACAGGGGGCGCAGGTCAATGAGCAGTTCTTC. Its translation is CASSVQGAQVNEQFF.

This clonotype was picked up a small number of times. The rearrangement uses TRBV12-3 or TRBV12-4 and TRBJ1-3; weak D call: TRBD1 (5 bases). Trimming removed 8 bases at V and 0 bases at J, with 11 bases between. The CDR3 sequence is 14 residues long. This CDR3 is CASAKGSSGNTIYF. Written as DNA, the CDR3 is TGTGCCAGCGCAAAGGGGTCCTCTGGAAACACCATATATTTT.

The chain has TRBV7-8 and TRBJ2-7, with TRBD1 matching over 8 bases. In germline, CDR1 is SGHVS, CDR2 FQNEAQ. This CDR3 comprises 16 residues. V shed 1 base, J shed 5 bases, and the junction held 10 bases outside the gene matches. The CDR3 loop is CASSLGPGGAVHEQYF. The CDR3, as DNA: TGTGCCAGCAGCTTAGGGCCAGGGGGCGCGGTGCACGAGCAGTACTTC.

This clonotype has only a few counts. J is TRBJ2-3 and V is TRBV20-1, with no clear D. The germline V gene has CDR1 DFQATT and CDR2 SNEGSKA (reference sequence). Trimming shortened V by 2 bases and J by 4 bases, and 13 bases separated the two germline ends. This CDR3 comprises 14 residues. CDR3 DNA sequence: TGCAGTGCTAGACGCTTGGTCCCCGCAGATACGCAGTATTTT. Its protein is CSARRLVPADTQYF.

This clonotype was recorded a few times. The chain carries TRBV2 and TRBJ2-1; no reliable D call. The V gene lost 7 bases and the J gene lost 8 bases, with 15 bases spanning the gap. The CDR3 is 13 residues long. Germline values: CDR1 SNHLY, CDR2 FYNNEI. The CDR3 DNA follows: TGTGCCAGCAAACAGTATAGTAAGGATGAGCAGTTCTTC. It is translated as CASKQYSKDEQFF.

This sequence joins TRBV7-9 and TRBJ2-1, with 7 bases aligning to TRBD2. V shed 8 bases and J 8 bases; nucleotides not matched to a gene: 9. CDR1 is SEHNR, CDR2 FQNEAQ, per germline (reference sequence). This CDR3 region has 13 residues. In DNA form, the CDR3 reads TGTGCCAGCCAACCCATGGGGGGGGATGAGCAGTTCTTC. This sequence encodes CASQPMGGDEQFF. Full variable domain (remainder filled in from reference TRBV7-9 and TRBJ2-1): DTGVSQNPRHKITKRGQNVTFRCDPISEHNRLYWYRQTLGQGPEFLTYFQNEAQLEKSRLLSDRFSAERPKGSFSTLEIQRTEQGDSAMYLCASQPMGGDEQFFGPGTRLTVL.

The chain is built from TRBV29-1 and TRBJ2-2; D might be TRBD1 (6 bases). Germline CDR1 and CDR2: SQVTM and ANQGSEA. This CDR3 has 14 amino acids. V was clipped by 7 bases and J by 4 bases, with 16 bases between them. The CDR3 nucleotides are TGCAGCGGAAAACAGGGACCGAGCACCGGGGAGCTGTTTTTT. It yields the protein CSGKQGPSTGELFF.

This clonotype showed up just a few times. The chain is built from TRBV18 and TRBJ2-2; D call uncertain. This CDR3 is built from 15 residues. Trimming left V 3 bases short and J 5 bases short, with 13 bases between. Per germline, CDR1 KGHSH and CDR2 LQKENI. CDR3 region: CASSPGIGRTGELFF. The CDR3 nucleotides are TGTGCCAGCTCACCGGGAATCGGCAGGACCGGGGAGCTGTTTTTT. The variable domain in full, with the rest retrieved from reference TRBV18 and TRBJ2-2, is NAGVMQNPRHLVRRRGQEARLRCSPMKGHSHVYWYRQLPEEGLKFMVYLQKENIIDESGMPKERFSAEFPKEGPSILRIQQVVRGDSAAYFCASSPGIGRTGELFFGEGSRLTVL.

The sample holds a few counts of this clonotype. The chain uses TRBV5-1 and TRBJ2-2; the match to TRBD2 covers 8 bases. The CDR3 has 17 amino acids. With 3 bases clipped from V and 3 bases from J, the junction kept 10 bases outside the gene matches. The germline V gene has CDR1 SGHRS and CDR2 YFSETQ. The CDR3 is CASSSSTSGEYTGELFF. CDR3 DNA sequence: TGCGCCAGCAGCTCCAGTACTAGCGGAGAGTACACCGGGGAGCTGTTTTTT.

This rearrangement joins TRBV20-1 to TRBJ2-1; 11 bases are a match to TRBD2. The V gene's germline CDR1 is DFQATT and CDR2 SNEGSKA (reference sequence). V gave up 4 bases and J gave up 3 bases; unmatched junction bases: 20. The CDR3 is 20 residues long. The DNA for the CDR3 is TGCAGTGCTATGGTCGGATCTTGGGCCCCCGGGACTAGCGGCTACAATGAGCAGTTCTTC. This sequence encodes CSAMVGSWAPGTSGYNEQFF.

The J gene is TRBJ2-7, the V gene TRBV20-1; TRBD2 matches 12 bases. This CDR3 comprises 15 residues. The germline V gene encodes CDR1 DFQATT and CDR2 SNEGSKA (reference sequence). V lost 6 bases and J lost 3; bases outside the gene matches: 9. The CDR3 sequence: CSALGLAGRDYEQYF. CDR3 nucleotide sequence: TGCAGTGCCTTGGGACTAGCGGGCCGAGACTACGAGCAGTACTTC.

This clonotype appeared many times. The chain has TRBV10-3 and TRBJ1-6; D remains ambiguous. Between the trimmed V and J ends, which lost 6 bases and 0 bases, there was a span of 9 bases. Germline V gives CDR1 ENHRY, CDR2 SYGVKD. The CDR3 sequence is 15 residues long. CDR3 bases: TGTGCCATCAGAGGAAGCGTCTCCTATAATTCACCCCTCCACTTT. Its protein product is CAIRGSVSYNSPLHF.

The count of this clonotype is one. The rearrangement joins TRBV29-1 to TRBJ1-2; D perhaps matches TRBD1 (6 bases). Trimming cost V 7 bases and J 7 bases, with 16 bases left between them. Looked up from germline, CDR1 is SQVTM and CDR2 is ANQGSEA. The CDR3 is made up of 12 amino acids. The CDR3 DNA reads as TGCAGCGCTTCGGACAGAGTAGGTGGCTACACCTTC. Translation: CSASDRVGGYTF.

The gene calls are TRBV19 and TRBJ2-1, with a weak D call TRBD1 (6 bases). This CDR3 contains 15 residues. The germline V gene has CDR1 LNHDA and CDR2 SQIVND (reference sequence). Trimming stripped 5 bases from V and 2 bases from J, with 13 bases between. CDR3 DNA sequence: TGTGCCAGTAGTCCCGGACAGTTCACCTACAATGAGCAGTTCTTC. It is translated as CASSPGQFTYNEQFF.

The V and J genes are TRBV12-3 or TRBV12-4 and TRBJ2-4; no clear D. Trimming took off 7 bases at V and 8 bases at J, with 15 bases between the two ends. The CDR3 consists of 13 residues. The CDR3 DNA sequence: TGTGCCAGCACCCTGAATCGGGTTGACATTCAGTACTTC. Its translation: CASTLNRVDIQYF.

V and J are TRBV20-1 and TRBJ1-5; no clear D. The ends were cut back, 0 bases at V and 9 bases at J, with 18 bases in the middle. This CDR3 contains 15 residues. Germline V CDR1 and CDR2: DFQATT, SNEGSKA (reference sequence). CDR3 residues: CSARDHRRSSMPQHF. The DNA for the CDR3 is TGCAGTGCTAGAGATCATAGGCGGAGTAGTATGCCCCAGCATTTT.

This clonotype was seen ten or more times. The rearrangement links TRBV20-1 to TRBJ1-1, with 8 bases identical to TRBD1. V gave up 8 bases and J gave up 2 bases; unmatched junction bases: 19. Looked up from germline, CDR1 is DFQATT and CDR2 is SNEGSKA (reference sequence). The CDR3 is made up of 17 amino acids. Written as DNA, the CDR3 is TGCAGTTCTGGCTCAAGGGCAGGGGGCGGAATTAACACTGAAGCTTTCTTT. Protein sequence: CSSGSRAGGGINTEAFF.

This clonotype was observed a handful of times. The J gene is TRBJ1-2, the V gene TRBV18; D unresolved. Germline assignment: CDR1 KGHSH and CDR2 LQKENI. This CDR3 is 13 amino acids long. Trimming took 2 bases from V and 6 from J, leaving 10 bases between them. CDR3: CASSPRLLDGYTF. In DNA, the CDR3 is TGTGCCAGCTCACCAAGGCTACTCGATGGCTACACCTTC.

The J gene is TRBJ2-7, the V gene TRBV20-1; 7 positions agree with TRBD1. The CDR3 contains 13 residues. Per germline, CDR1 DFQATT and CDR2 SNEGSKA (reference sequence). Unmatched junction bases numbered 8, after V lost 4 bases and J lost 5 bases. CDR3 coding DNA: TGCAGTGCTACAAGCGACAGGGCTGACGAGCAGTACTTC. Translation gives CSATSDRADEQYF.

J is TRBJ2-5 and V is TRBV21-1; the table's D call, TRBD2, was not checked against the DNA. TRBV21-1 corresponds to a pseudogene. This CDR3 has 18 residues. In DNA, the CDR3 is TGTGCCAGCAGCACGTCTTGGGTAGCGGGACCCAATCAAGAGACCCAGTACTTC. Its protein is CASSTSWVAGPNQETQYF.

The chain recombines TRBV3-1 with TRBJ1-1; maybe TRBD1 (6 bases). Trimming cost V 5 bases and J 2 bases, with 15 bases left between them. This CDR3 is built from 15 residues. Per germline, CDR1 LGHDT and CDR2 YNNKEL (reference sequence). The CDR3, as DNA: TGTGCCAGCAGCTTCTCAGGGGCAGGAAACACTGAAGCTTTCTTT. It yields the protein CASSFSGAGNTEAFF.